The 9 T cell receptor beta chains below all came from one sample that was sequenced in a study of T cells in Graves' hyperthyroidism and ophthalmopathy. Amplified regions were TCR beta CDR3 sequences from RNA transcripts. First-round RT-PCR with HTBI primers amplified the TCR CDR3 region. TCRdb reprocessed the multiplex PCR reads with MiXCR, giving one entry per CDR3 protein. There are roughly 93,000 distinct CDR3 sequences in the sample; roughly 40% occur only once, and 9.5% to 13% lies in the top ten. Sequenced: peripheral blood or thyroid tissue (not recorded which). Source of these receptors: a woman aged 25 to 45 with Graves' hyperthyroidism.

This clonotype was picked up many times. The chain couples TRBV15 to TRBJ2-6; the D is unclear. Looked up from germline, CDR1 is LNHNV and CDR2 is YYDKDF (reference sequence). V lost 1 base and J 0 bases, leaving 4 bases between the germline ends. The CDR3 is made up of 15 amino acids. CDR3 amino acids: CATSRGNSGANVLTF. DNA for the CDR3: TGTGCCACCAGCAGAGGGAACTCTGGGGCCAACGTCCTGACTTTC.

The chain uses TRBV28 and TRBJ2-7; D assignment may be TRBD1 or TRBD2 (5 bases each). V gave up 6 bases and J gave up 5 bases, with 20 bases separating them. Germline CDR1 is MDHEN and CDR2 is SYDVKM. This CDR3 spans 15 amino acids. The CDR3 loop reads CASSFILPGLDEQYF. CDR3 coding DNA: TGTGCCAGCAGCTTCATTTTGCCGGGGCTTGACGAGCAGTACTTC.

At least ten counts were recorded for this clonotype. The J gene is TRBJ2-3, the V gene TRBV9; D call uncertain. This CDR3 contains 13 residues. Germline V gives CDR1 SGDLS, CDR2 YYNGEE. Trimming cost V 0 bases and J 5 bases, with 7 bases left between them. As DNA, the CDR3 is TGTGCCAGCAGCGTAGCTCCCCGAGATACGCAGTATTTT. Protein product: CASSVAPRDTQYF. The variable domain in full, completed from reference TRBV9 and TRBJ2-3, reads DSGVTQTPKHLITATGQRVTLRCSPRSGDLSVYWYQQSLDQGLQFLIQYYNGEERAKGNILERFSAQQFPDLHSELNLSSLELGDSALYFCASSVAPRDTQYFGPGTRLTVL.

This clonotype was picked up a small number of times. V and J are TRBV9 and TRBJ1-3, with D maybe TRBD1 (5 bases). CDR1 SGDLS and CDR2 YYNGEE come from the germline V gene. The CDR3 sequence is 15 residues long. V lost 0 bases and J 0 bases, leaving 7 bases between the germline ends. CDR3 loop: CASSVGGSSGNTIYF. DNA of the CDR3: TGTGCCAGCAGCGTAGGGGGGAGCTCTGGAAACACCATATATTTT. The whole variable domain, filled in from reference TRBV9 and TRBJ1-3, reads DSGVTQTPKHLITATGQRVTLRCSPRSGDLSVYWYQQSLDQGLQFLIQYYNGEERAKGNILERFSAQQFPDLHSELNLSSLELGDSALYFCASSVGGSSGNTIYFGEGSWLTVV.

The table lists this clonotype with many counts. J is TRBJ2-2 and V is TRBV5-1; 9 nucleotides align to TRBD2. CDR3 length: 17 amino acids. Germline lookup yields CDR1 SGHRS and CDR2 YFSETQ. The V gene end was trimmed by 4 bases and the J gene end by 6 bases; junction bases not matched to a gene: 13. CDR3 region: CASSARTSARGAGELFF. CDR3 DNA sequence: TGCGCCAGCAGCGCCAGGACTAGCGCGAGAGGCGCCGGGGAGCTGTTTTTT.

J is TRBJ2-5 and V is TRBV20-1; D possibly corresponds to TRBD1 (5 bases). This CDR3 is built from 13 residues. Germline loops: CDR1 DFQATT, CDR2 SNEGSKA (reference sequence). Trimming pared 3 bases from V and 1 base from J, leaving 9 bases between. The CDR3 here is CSASLDTQETQYF. The DNA of the CDR3 is TGCAGTGCTAGTCTGGACACCCAAGAGACCCAGTACTTC.

The DNA of the CDR3 is TGTGCCAGCAGTGACGGTGGGGCTCGGGAGGCCCAGTACTTC. Translating it yields CASSDGGAREAQYF. The chain is built from TRBV2 and TRBJ2-5, with 7 bases fitting TRBD2. Germline loops: CDR1 SNHLY, CDR2 FYNNEI. Trimming removed 3 bases from V and 9 bases from J; junction bases left unmatched: 10. This CDR3 is 14 amino acids long.

This clonotype was counted at least ten times. The chain recombines TRBV11-3 with TRBJ2-6; D call uncertain. Germline CDR1 reads SGHNT; CDR2 reads YENEEA. The germline V and J ends were trimmed by 1 base and 4 bases, with 2 bases remaining between them. The CDR3 loop spans 13 amino acids. CDR3 bases: TGTGCCAGCAGCTTAGGGGGGGCCAACGTCCTGACTTTC. As protein: CASSLGGANVLTF. The variable domain in full, with the rest retrieved from reference TRBV11-3 and TRBJ2-6, is EAGVVQSPRYKIIEKKQPVAFWCNPISGHNTLYWYLQNLGQGPELLIRYENEEAVDDSQLPKDRFSAERLKGVDSTLKIQPAELGDSAVYLCASSLGGANVLTFGAGSRLTVL.

At least ten counts were recorded for this clonotype. Given a much more abundant clone one base away, this may be a read error. The chain uses TRBV24-1 and TRBJ2-2; D call uncertain. V gave up 7 bases and J gave up 0 bases, with 11 bases separating them. This CDR3 spans 15 amino acids. The germline V gene has CDR1 KGHDR and CDR2 SFDVKD. CDR3 in amino acids: CATRDPVTNTGELFF. The CDR3 bases are TGTGCCACCAGGGATCCTGTTACGAACACCGGGGAGCTGTTTTTT.